Following are 23 T cell receptor beta chains from one sample sequenced in a study of blood T cell repertoires in COVID-19. TCRdb's copy holds only in-frame clones and misses some; the assay was immunoSEQ multiplex PCR. The sample contains 150,000 to 200,000 clones, more than 75% of which appear only once. Sequencing used PBMCs or T cells enriched from blood (not recorded which). Source of these receptors: a man in his 60s who had been exposed to COVID-19.

The chain joins TRBV7-3 to TRBJ2-3, with 13 bases fitting TRBD2. V shed 5 bases and J 2 bases; nucleotides not matched to a gene: 4. The germline V gene encodes CDR1 SGHTA and CDR2 FQGTGA. The CDR3 covers 16 residues. The CDR3 nucleotides read TGTGCCAGCAGCCAGACTAGCGGGAGGAACACAGATACGCAGTATTTT. Its protein is CASSQTSGRNTDTQYF.

The gene calls are TRBV11-1 and TRBJ2-7; D not resolved. Germline V gene data show CDR1 as SGHAT and CDR2 as FQDESV (reference sequence). This CDR3 has 13 residues. V gave up 3 bases and J gave up 5 bases, with 11 bases separating them. CDR3: CASSLVTVHEQYF. The CDR3 coding sequence is TGTGCCAGCAGCTTGGTAACGGTCCACGAGCAGTACTTC.

This rearrangement joins TRBV2 to TRBJ1-2; 7 bases match TRBD1. The CDR3 is 11 residues long. Trimming removed 6 bases from V and 8 bases from J; junction bases left unmatched: 3. CDR1 is SNHLY, CDR2 FYNNEI, per germline. For the CDR3, the DNA is TGTGCCAGCAGGACAGGGCCAGGCTACACCTTC. This translates into CASRTGPGYTF.

The chain links TRBV30 to TRBJ1-2; no clear D. The CDR3 loop spans 13 amino acids. V lost 4 bases, J lost 2 bases, and 11 bases lay in between. Germline CDR1 and CDR2: GTSNPN and SVGIG (reference sequence). The CDR3 protein is CAWTSSGNYGYTF. DNA for the CDR3: TGTGCCTGGACCTCGTCGGGGAACTATGGCTACACCTTC.

The chain joins TRBV15 to TRBJ2-7, with 7 bases that match TRBD1. The ends lost 0 bases at V and 0 bases at J; junction bases unmatched: 2. CDR3 length: 15 amino acids. Germline-derived CDR1 and CDR2 are LNHNV and YYDKDF (reference sequence). CDR3 loop: CATSREDRSSYEQYF. In nucleotides, the CDR3 is TGTGCCACCAGCAGAGAGGACAGGAGCTCCTACGAGCAGTACTTC.

In its sample, this clone was seen a few times. The J gene is TRBJ2-1, the V gene TRBV29-1, with 7 bases identical to TRBD1. Germline trimming cut 3 bases from V and 8 bases from J; bases unmatched to any gene: 4. CDR1 and CDR2 from the germline V gene are SQVTM and ANQGSEA. The CDR3 totals 12 residues. CDR3 DNA: TGCAGCGTTGACCCGACAGGGTATGAGCAGTTCTTC. Protein sequence: CSVDPTGYEQFF.

This chain uses TRBV6-5 with TRBJ2-5, with a possible D match to TRBD1 (5 bases). This CDR3 comprises 14 residues. V was cut by 0 bases and J by 9 bases, with 14 bases left in between. Germline CDR1 reads MNHEY; CDR2 reads SVGAGI. As DNA, the CDR3 is TGTGCCAGCAGTTACTCCGCAGGGCTGGAAGCCCAGTACTTC. It translates to CASSYSAGLEAQYF.

This chain uses TRBV28 with TRBJ2-1, with D possibly TRBD2 on 5 matching bases. The CDR3 runs to 14 residues. From germline, CDR1 is MDHEN and CDR2 SYDVKM. The V and J ends lost 4 bases and 3 bases respectively, with 10 bases between them. CDR3 sequence (DNA): TGTGCCAGCAGTTCGGGGTCAGTCTACAATGAGCAGTTCTTC. This sequence encodes CASSSGSVYNEQFF.

The V and J genes are TRBV24-1 and TRBJ2-1; 12 nucleotides agree with TRBD2. The J segment lost 4 bases and the V segment lost 3 bases, leaving 6 bases of the junction unmatched. The CDR3 is 17 residues long. Germline CDR1 is KGHDR and CDR2 is SFDVKD. CDR3 nucleotides: TGTGCCACCAGTGATGCGACTAGCGGGAGTCCATACAATGAGCAGTTCTTC. Translating gives CATSDATSGSPYNEQFF.

The V call is TRBV19, the J call TRBJ1-2; 9 nucleotides agree with TRBD1. The germline gives CDR1 LNHDA, CDR2 SQIVND (reference sequence). Trimming removed 5 bases from V and 6 bases from J; junction bases left unmatched: 4. This CDR3 region has 13 residues. CDR3 protein: CASSVTGGNGYTF. The CDR3 bases are TGTGCCAGTAGTGTGACAGGGGGTAATGGCTACACCTTC.

The CDR3 loop is CASTEGGGAPYGYTF. The CDR3 DNA sequence: TGTGCCAGCACAGAAGGCGGGGGGGCCCCCTATGGCTACACCTTC. The V call is TRBV7-2, the J call TRBJ1-2, with D possibly being TRBD1 (6 bases). Germline V CDR1 and CDR2: SGHTA, FQGNSA. The CDR3 covers 15 residues. The V and J ends lost 7 bases and 4 bases respectively, with 19 bases between them.

The gene calls are TRBV15 and TRBJ2-7, with D perhaps TRBD2 (5 bases). Germline V gene data show CDR1 as LNHNV and CDR2 as YYDKDF (reference sequence). The CDR3 has 19 amino acids. With 1 base removed from V and 0 bases from J, the gap between germline ends came to 22 bases. This CDR3 reads CATSRGSGIGTGSSYEQYF. Here the CDR3 DNA reads TGTGCCACCAGCAGAGGGTCGGGAATCGGCACCGGCAGCTCCTACGAGCAGTACTTC.

This rearrangement joins TRBV6-2 or TRBV6-3 to TRBJ1-5; D is possibly TRBD1 (5 bases). CDR1 is MNHEY, CDR2 SVGEGT, per germline. This CDR3 spans 14 amino acids. V lost 6 bases and J 0 bases, leaving 9 bases between the germline ends. DNA for the CDR3: TGTGCCAGCAGCTCCAGGGTTAGCAATCAGCCCCAGCATTTT. Translated: CASSSRVSNQPQHF.

The chain carries TRBV5-1 and TRBJ1-3, with D tentatively TRBD1 (5 bases). CDR3 length equals 16 residues. V lost 0 bases, J lost 0 bases, and 10 bases lay in between. The V gene's germline CDR1 is SGHRS and CDR2 YFSETQ. The CDR3 DNA reads as TGCGCCAGCAGCTTGGATTTACAGGCCTCTGGAAACACCATATATTTT. Amino acid sequence: CASSLDLQASGNTIYF.

The rearrangement uses TRBV12-3 or TRBV12-4 and TRBJ1-2; 10 positions match TRBD1. The CDR3 covers 13 residues. V lost 7 bases to trimming and J lost 7 bases; unmatched junction nucleotides: 6. CDR3 residues: CASTPGQGIGYTF. CDR3 nucleotide sequence: TGTGCCAGCACTCCGGGACAGGGGATTGGCTACACCTTC.

The V call is TRBV6-2 or TRBV6-3, the J call TRBJ1-1; a possible D gene is TRBD1 (5 bases). In germline, CDR1 is MNHEY, CDR2 SVGEGT. The CDR3 has 15 residues. With 0 bases removed from V and 6 bases from J, the gap between germline ends came to 14 bases. CDR3 DNA: TGTGCCAGCAGTTACTCGAGGGGAGGGAGGTCTGAAGCTTTCTTT. Protein sequence: CASSYSRGGRSEAFF.

The V call is TRBV6-2 or TRBV6-3, the J call TRBJ2-3, with D tentatively TRBD2 (5 bases). CDR1 MNHEY and CDR2 SVGEGT come from the germline V gene. V lost 2 bases, J lost 3 bases, and 15 bases lay in between. The CDR3 contains 16 residues. DNA of the CDR3: TGTGCCAGCAGTTACGACTATTTTGGGGAAACAGATACGCAGTATTTT. Translating it yields CASSYDYFGETDTQYF.

This clone has just a few counts. This sequence joins TRBV6-2 or TRBV6-3 and TRBJ2-3; 7 nucleotides align to TRBD1. This CDR3 contains 16 residues. V dropped 0 bases and J dropped 1; count of bases not matched to a gene: 4. Germline V gene lookup returns CDR1 MNHEY and CDR2 SVGEGT. The CDR3 sequence: CASSYSTGQGTDTQYF. CDR3 bases: TGTGCCAGCAGTTACTCGACAGGACAGGGCACAGATACGCAGTATTTT.

CDR3 amino acids: CASSAGLERDEQYF. The CDR3 DNA reads TGTGCCAGCAGCGCGGGACTAGAGCGCGACGAGCAGTACTTC. The genes are TRBV7-2 and TRBJ2-7; 8 bases align to TRBD2. Germline V gene sequence: CDR1 SGHTA, CDR2 FQGNSA. After removal of 5 bases from V and 5 bases from J, the junction contained 8 bases not matched to a gene. CDR3 size: 14 residues.

This chain joins TRBV7-8 and TRBJ1-6; 9 bases are shared with TRBD1. This CDR3 is built from 17 residues. V gave up 4 bases and J gave up 2 bases; unmatched junction bases: 6. Germline CDR1 SGHVS, CDR2 FQNEAQ. CDR3 nucleotide sequence: TGTGCCAGCAGCTCCCGGGACAGGGTGACCTATAATTCACCCCTCCACTTT. Encoded protein: CASSSRDRVTYNSPLHF.

The chain links TRBV2 to TRBJ2-5; 8 nucleotides agree with TRBD1. There are 15 residues in the CDR3. CDR1 is SNHLY and CDR2 is FYNNEI in the germline V gene. V was pared by 8 bases and J by 1 base, with 9 bases of the junction left unmatched. The CDR3 is CASGRDRSIQETQYF. The CDR3 DNA sequence: TGTGCCAGCGGTCGGGACAGGTCCATCCAAGAGACCCAGTACTTC.

The chain couples TRBV5-1 to TRBJ1-2; D gene unclear. The V end lost 3 bases, the J end lost 1 base, and 10 bases lay between the germline ends. CDR3 size: 14 residues. The germline V gene encodes CDR1 SGHRS and CDR2 YFSETQ. CDR3 region: CASSSTGNNYGYTF. The CDR3 region has the DNA TGCGCCAGCAGCTCCACCGGGAATAACTATGGCTACACCTTC.

This chain uses TRBV7-3 with TRBJ1-2; TRBD1 might be the D (5 bases). This CDR3 has 15 amino acids. With 5 bases removed from V and 2 bases from J, the gap between germline ends came to 15 bases. Germline V gene data show CDR1 as SGHTA and CDR2 as FQGTGA. DNA for the CDR3: TGTGCCAGCAGCCCGGTGGGGGGAACCAACTATGGCTACACCTTC. This encodes CASSPVGGTNYGYTF.